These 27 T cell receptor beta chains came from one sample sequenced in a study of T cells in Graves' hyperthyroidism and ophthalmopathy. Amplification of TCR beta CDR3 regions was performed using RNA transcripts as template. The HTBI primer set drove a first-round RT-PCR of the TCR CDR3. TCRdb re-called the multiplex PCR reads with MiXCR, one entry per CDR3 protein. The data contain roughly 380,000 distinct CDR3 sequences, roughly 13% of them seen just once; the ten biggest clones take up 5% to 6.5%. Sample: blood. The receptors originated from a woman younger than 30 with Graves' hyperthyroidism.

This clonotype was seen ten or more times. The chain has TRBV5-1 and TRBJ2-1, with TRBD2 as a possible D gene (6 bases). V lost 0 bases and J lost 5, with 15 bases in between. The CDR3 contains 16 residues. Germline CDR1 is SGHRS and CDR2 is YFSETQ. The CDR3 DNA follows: TGCGCCAGCAGCTTGGCCCCCGGGGGAACCCACAATGAGCAGTTCTTC. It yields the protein CASSLAPGGTHNEQFF.

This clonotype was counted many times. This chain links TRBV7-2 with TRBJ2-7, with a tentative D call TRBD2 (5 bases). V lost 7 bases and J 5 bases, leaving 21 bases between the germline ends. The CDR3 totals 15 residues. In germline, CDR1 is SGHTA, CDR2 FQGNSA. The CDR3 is CASNERGGPIHEQYF. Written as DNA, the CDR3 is TGTGCCAGCAACGAACGGGGTGGGCCAATCCACGAGCAGTACTTC.

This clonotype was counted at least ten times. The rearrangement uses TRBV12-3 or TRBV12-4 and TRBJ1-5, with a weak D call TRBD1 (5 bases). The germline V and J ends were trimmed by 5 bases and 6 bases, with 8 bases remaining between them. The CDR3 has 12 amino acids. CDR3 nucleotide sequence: TGTGCCAGCAGTCGAGGGGCTCAGCCCCAGCATTTT. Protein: CASSRGAQPQHF.

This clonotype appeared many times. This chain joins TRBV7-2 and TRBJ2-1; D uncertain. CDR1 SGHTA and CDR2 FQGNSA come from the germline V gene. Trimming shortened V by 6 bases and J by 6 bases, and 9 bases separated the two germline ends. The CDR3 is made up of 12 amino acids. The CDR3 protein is CASRKSGNEQFF. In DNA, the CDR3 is TGTGCCAGCAGGAAATCCGGCAATGAGCAGTTCTTC.

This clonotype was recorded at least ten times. DNA for the CDR3: TGTGCCAGCAGCCAAGAGTCGGGACAGGGAAGCGGCTACACCTTC. As protein: CASSQESGQGSGYTF. The genes are TRBV3-1 and TRBJ1-2; TRBD1 aligns across 9 bases. CDR3 length: 15 amino acids. J gave up 8 bases and V 0 bases, and 7 bases lay outside the gene matches. Germline assignment: CDR1 LGHDT and CDR2 YNNKEL (reference sequence).

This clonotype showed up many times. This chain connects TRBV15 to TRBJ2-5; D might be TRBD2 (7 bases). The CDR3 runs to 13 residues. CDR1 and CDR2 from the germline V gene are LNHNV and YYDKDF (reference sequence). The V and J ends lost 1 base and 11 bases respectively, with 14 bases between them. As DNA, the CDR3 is TGTGCCACCAGCAGAGGGTCACAGGGACTACAGTACTTC. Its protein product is CATSRGSQGLQYF.

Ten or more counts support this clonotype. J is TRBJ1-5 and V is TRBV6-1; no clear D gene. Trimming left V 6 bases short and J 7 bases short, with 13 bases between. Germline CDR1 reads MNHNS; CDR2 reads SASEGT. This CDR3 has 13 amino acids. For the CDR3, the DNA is TGTGCCAGCAGCCCACCCAATAGGCAGCCCCAGCATTTT. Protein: CASSPPNRQPQHF.

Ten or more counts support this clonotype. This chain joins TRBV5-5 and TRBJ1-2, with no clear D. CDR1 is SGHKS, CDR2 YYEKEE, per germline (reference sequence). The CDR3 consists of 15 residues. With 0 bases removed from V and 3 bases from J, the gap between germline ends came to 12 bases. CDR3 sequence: CASSLAGNLDYGYTF. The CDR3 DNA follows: TGTGCCAGCAGCTTGGCCGGGAATCTGGACTATGGCTACACCTTC.

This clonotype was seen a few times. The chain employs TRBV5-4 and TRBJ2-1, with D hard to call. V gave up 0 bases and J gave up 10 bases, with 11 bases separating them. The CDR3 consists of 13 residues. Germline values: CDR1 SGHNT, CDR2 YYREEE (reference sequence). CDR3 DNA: TGTGCCAGCAGCTTGGACGCTACAAAAGAGCAGTTCTTC. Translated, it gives CASSLDATKEQFF.

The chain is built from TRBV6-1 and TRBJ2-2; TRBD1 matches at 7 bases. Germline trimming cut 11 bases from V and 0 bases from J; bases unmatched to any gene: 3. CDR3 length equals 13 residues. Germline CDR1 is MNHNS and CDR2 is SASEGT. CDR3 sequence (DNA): TGTGCCGGACAGGTTCCGAACACCGGGGAGCTGTTTTTT. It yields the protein CAGQVPNTGELFF.

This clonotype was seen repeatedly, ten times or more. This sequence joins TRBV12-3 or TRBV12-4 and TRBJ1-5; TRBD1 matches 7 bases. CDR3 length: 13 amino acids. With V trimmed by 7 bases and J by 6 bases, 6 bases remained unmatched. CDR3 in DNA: TGTGCCAGCACAGGGGGACTGAGTCAGCCCCAGCATTTT. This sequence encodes CASTGGLSQPQHF.

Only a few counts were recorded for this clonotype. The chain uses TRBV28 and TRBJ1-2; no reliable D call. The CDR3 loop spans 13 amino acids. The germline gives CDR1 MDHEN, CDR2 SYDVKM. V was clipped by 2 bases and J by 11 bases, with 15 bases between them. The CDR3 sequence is CASSLNRPSLYTF. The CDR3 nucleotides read TGTGCCAGCAGTTTAAACCGACCATCCTTGTACACCTTC.

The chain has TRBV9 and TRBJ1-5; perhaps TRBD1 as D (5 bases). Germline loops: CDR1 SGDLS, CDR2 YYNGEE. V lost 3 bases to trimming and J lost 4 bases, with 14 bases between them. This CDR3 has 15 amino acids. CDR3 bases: TGTGCCAGCAGCGGAGACGGGACGGGTAATCAGCCCCAGCATTTT. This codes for CASSGDGTGNQPQHF.

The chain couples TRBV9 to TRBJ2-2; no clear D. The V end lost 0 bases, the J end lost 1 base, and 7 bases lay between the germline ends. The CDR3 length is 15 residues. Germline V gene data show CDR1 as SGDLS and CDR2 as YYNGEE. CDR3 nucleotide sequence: TGTGCCAGCAGCGTAGGGCAGAAGAACACCGGGGAGCTGTTTTTT. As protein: CASSVGQKNTGELFF. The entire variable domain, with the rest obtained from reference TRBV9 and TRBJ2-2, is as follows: DSGVTQTPKHLITATGQRVTLRCSPRSGDLSVYWYQQSLDQGLQFLIQYYNGEERAKGNILERFSAQQFPDLHSELNLSSLELGDSALYFCASSVGQKNTGELFFGEGSRLTVL.

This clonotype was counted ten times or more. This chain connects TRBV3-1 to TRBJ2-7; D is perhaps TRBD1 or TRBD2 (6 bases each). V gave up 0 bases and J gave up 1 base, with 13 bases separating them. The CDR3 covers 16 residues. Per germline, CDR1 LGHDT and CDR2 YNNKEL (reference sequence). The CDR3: CASSQDPGALSYEQYF. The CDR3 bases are TGTGCCAGCAGCCAAGATCCGGGGGCCCTTTCCTACGAGCAGTACTTC.

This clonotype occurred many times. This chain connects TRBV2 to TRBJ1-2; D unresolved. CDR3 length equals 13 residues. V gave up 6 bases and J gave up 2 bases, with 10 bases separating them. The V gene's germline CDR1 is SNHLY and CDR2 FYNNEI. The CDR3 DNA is TGTGCCAGCAGAGGCGACGAAAACTATGGCTACACCTTC. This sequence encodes CASRGDENYGYTF.

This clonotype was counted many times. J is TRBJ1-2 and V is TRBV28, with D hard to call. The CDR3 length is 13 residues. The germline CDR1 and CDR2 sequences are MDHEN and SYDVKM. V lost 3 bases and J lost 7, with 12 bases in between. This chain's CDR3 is CASSLGAPRGYTF. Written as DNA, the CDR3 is TGTGCCAGCAGTTTGGGAGCTCCTCGTGGCTACACCTTC.

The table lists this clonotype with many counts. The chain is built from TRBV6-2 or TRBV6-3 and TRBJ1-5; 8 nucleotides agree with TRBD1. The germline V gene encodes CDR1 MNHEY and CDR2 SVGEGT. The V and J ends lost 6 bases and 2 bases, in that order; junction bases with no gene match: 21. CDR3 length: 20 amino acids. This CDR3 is CASSYDTGTGHSRGNQPQHF. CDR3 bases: TGTGCCAGCAGCTACGATACCGGGACAGGCCATTCAAGGGGCAATCAGCCCCAGCATTTT.

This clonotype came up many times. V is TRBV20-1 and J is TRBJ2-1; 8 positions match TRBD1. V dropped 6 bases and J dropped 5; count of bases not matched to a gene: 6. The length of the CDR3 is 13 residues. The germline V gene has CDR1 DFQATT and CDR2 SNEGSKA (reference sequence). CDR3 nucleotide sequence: TGCAGTGCCAACCAGGGGGCTAACAATGAGCAGTTCTTC. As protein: CSANQGANNEQFF.

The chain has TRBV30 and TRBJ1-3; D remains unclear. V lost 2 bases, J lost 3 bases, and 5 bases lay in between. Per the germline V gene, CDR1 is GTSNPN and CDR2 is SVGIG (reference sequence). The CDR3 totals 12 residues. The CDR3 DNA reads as TGTGCCTGGAGTCAGGATGGAAACACCATATATTTT. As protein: CAWSQDGNTIYF.

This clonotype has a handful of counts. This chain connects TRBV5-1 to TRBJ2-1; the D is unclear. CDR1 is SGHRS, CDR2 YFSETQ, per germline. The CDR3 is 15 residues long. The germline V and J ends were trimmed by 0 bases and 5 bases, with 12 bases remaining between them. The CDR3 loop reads CASSLDPDRDNEQFF. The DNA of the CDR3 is TGCGCCAGCAGCTTGGACCCCGACCGCGACAATGAGCAGTTCTTC.

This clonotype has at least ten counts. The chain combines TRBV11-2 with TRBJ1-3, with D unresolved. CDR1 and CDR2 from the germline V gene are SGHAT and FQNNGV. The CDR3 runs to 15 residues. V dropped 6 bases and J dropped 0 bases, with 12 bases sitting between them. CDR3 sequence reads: CASRASFSSGNTIYF. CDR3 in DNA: TGTGCCAGCAGGGCCTCTTTTAGCTCTGGAAACACCATATATTTT. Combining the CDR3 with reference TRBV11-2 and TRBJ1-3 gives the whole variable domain EAGVAQSPRYKIIEKRQSVAFWCNPISGHATLYWYQQILGQGPKLLIQFQNNGVVDDSQLPKDRFSAERLKGVDSTLKIQPAKLEDSAVYLCASRASFSSGNTIYFGEGSWLTVV.

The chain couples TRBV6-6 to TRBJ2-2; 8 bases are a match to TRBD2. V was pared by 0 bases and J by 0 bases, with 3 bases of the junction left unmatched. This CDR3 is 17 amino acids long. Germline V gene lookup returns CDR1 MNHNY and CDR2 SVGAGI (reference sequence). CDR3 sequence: CASSYSSGTTNTGELFF. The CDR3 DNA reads TGTGCCAGCAGTTACTCTAGCGGGACGACGAACACCGGGGAGCTGTTTTTT.

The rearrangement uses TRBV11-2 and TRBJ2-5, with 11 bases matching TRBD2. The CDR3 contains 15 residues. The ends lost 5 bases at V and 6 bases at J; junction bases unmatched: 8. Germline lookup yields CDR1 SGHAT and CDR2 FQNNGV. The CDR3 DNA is TGTGCCAGCAGCCATACTAGCGGGAGCCGGAAGACCCAGTACTTC. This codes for CASSHTSGSRKTQYF.

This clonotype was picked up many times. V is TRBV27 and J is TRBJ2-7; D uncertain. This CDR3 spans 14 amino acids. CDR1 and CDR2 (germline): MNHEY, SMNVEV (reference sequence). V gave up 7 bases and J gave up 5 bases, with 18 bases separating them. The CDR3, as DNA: TGTGCCAGCACCTCACGGGCAGGTGACCACGAGCAGTACTTC. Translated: CASTSRAGDHEQYF.

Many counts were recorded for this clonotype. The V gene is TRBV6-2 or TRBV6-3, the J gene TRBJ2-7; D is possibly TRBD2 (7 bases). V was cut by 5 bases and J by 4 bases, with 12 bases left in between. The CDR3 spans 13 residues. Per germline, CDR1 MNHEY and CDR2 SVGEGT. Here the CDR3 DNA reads TGTGCCAGCAGTGCGGGGGCTCAATACGAGCAGTACTTC. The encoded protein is CASSAGAQYEQYF.

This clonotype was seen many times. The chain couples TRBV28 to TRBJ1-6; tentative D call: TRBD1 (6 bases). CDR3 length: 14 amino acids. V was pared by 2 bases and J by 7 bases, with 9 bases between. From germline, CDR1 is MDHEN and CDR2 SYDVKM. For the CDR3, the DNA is TGTGCCAGCAGTTTAGGACAGAGGAATTCACCCCTCCACTTT. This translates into CASSLGQRNSPLHF.